The rows below give T cell receptor beta chains drawn from one sample of a study of vaccination and CD4 T cells after COVID-19. Each CDR3 protein gets one entry after TCRdb re-called the PCR reads with MiXCR. The profile shows about 20,000 distinct CDR3 sequences, around two thirds of them singletons. The sample consisted of CD4+ T cells from blood, taken before SARS-CoV-2 vaccination. These receptors all come from a human donor who had recovered from COVID-19. CDR3s include the opening cysteine and the closing phenylalanine or tryptophan. A D gene is named only where the DNA matches it firmly. Size is stated for part of the rows, as once, few or many counts, or as a class when the clone is expanded.

clone_size d_call j_call v_call cdr3_nt cdr3_aa
. . TRBJ2-7 TRBV30 TGTGCCTGGAGCAAGAGCAGAATCTACGAGCAGTACTTC CAWSKSRIYEQYF
. . TRBJ2-3 TRBV6-1 TGTGCCAGCAGTGAAGGACTACCAGATACGCAGTATTTT CASSEGLPDTQYF
few . TRBJ1-6 TRBV7-9 TGTGCCAGCAGCTTCGTAGGAAAGAATTCACCCCTCCACTTT CASSFVGKNSPLHF
. . TRBJ2-7 TRBV10-1 TGCGCCAGCAGTGATGGACAGAACTACGAGCAGTACTTC CASSDGQNYEQYF
. . TRBJ2-7 TRBV5-1 TGCGCCAGCAGCTTGGTTCCCCGGCTAGAGCAGTACTTC CASSLVPRLEQYF
. . TRBJ2-7 TRBV7-8 TGTGCCAGCAGCCCAGAGGTGGGCGGATCTTACGAGCAGTACTTC CASSPEVGGSYEQYF
. TRBD2 TRBJ2-5 TRBV7-7 TGTGCTAGCAGCCCGACTAGCTTCGGGACCCAGTACTTC CASSPTSFGTQYF
. . TRBJ2-3 TRBV6-5 TGTGCCAGCAGTTTGGGGCAGCTGAGCACAGATACGCAGTATTTT CASSLGQLSTDTQYF
once TRBD2 TRBJ2-3 TRBV6-5 TGTGCCAGCAGTTACCGCGGGCGGGGGAGGACAGATACGCAGTATTTT CASSYRGRGRTDTQYF
. . TRBJ1-6 TRBV6-5 TGTGCCAGCAGTTCCTACGACAGGAATAATTCACCCCTCCACTTT CASSSYDRNNSPLHF
few . TRBJ1-5 TRBV7-8 TGTGCCAGCAGCTTAGCCCTGGGACACAACAATCAGCCCCAGCATTTT CASSLALGHNNQPQHF
. TRBD2 TRBJ2-2 TRBV5-4 TGTGCCAGCAGCCAACTAGCGGGAGGAACCGGGGAGCTGTTTTTT CASSQLAGGTGELFF
. . TRBJ2-5 TRBV12-3/TRBV12-4 TGTGCCAGCAGTTTTGCGGGTCGGGAGACCCAGTACTTC CASSFAGRETQYF
. . TRBJ2-1 TRBV20-1 TGCAGTGCCATATTGAACGGAATTGAGCAGTTCTTC CSAILNGIEQFF
. . TRBJ1-2 TRBV24-1 TGTGCCACCCAAGGAAGAGGCGACAACTATGGCTACACCTTC CATQGRGDNYGYTF
. TRBD2 TRBJ2-3 TRBV10-3 TGTGCCATCAGTCTACAGACTAGCGGGAGCACAGATACGCAGTATTTT CAISLQTSGSTDTQYF